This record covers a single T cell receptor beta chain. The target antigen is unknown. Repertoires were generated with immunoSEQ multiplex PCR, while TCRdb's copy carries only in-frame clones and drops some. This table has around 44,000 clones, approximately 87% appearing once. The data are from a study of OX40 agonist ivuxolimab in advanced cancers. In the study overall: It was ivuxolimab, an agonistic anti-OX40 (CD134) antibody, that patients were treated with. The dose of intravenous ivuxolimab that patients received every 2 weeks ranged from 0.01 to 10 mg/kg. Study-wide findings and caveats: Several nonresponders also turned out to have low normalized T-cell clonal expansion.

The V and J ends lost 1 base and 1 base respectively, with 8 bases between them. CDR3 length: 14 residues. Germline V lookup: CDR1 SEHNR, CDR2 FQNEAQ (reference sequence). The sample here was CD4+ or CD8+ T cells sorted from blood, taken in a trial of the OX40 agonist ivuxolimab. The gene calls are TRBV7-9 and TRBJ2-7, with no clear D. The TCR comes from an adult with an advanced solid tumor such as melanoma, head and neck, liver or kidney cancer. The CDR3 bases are TGTGCCAGCAGCTTAGGCCAAGCTTCCTACGAGCAGTACTTC. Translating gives CASSLGQASYEQYF.